A selection of T cell receptor beta chains follows, all from one sample in a study of blood T cell repertoires in COVID-19. Sequencing used immunoSEQ multiplex PCR; TCRdb keeps in-frame clones, though not all of them. The sample lists roughly 100,000 clones; 79% were seen once. Sequenced input: peripheral blood. These TCRs come from a woman aged 80 or older with active or convalescent COVID-19. Each CDR3 is given with its conserved first and last residue. A D gene is named only where the DNA matches it firmly. Clone size is not always given. Where it is, it says once, few, many or a class for expanded clones.

v_call	clone_size	d_call	j_call	cdr3_aa	cdr3_nt
TRBV5-6	NA	TRBD2	TRBJ2-1	CASSSGTSGIRSYNEQFF	TGTGCCAGCAGCTCGGGGACTAGCGGGATAAGGTCCTACAATGAGCAGTTCTTC
TRBV7-3	NA	TRBD1	TRBJ2-1	CASSRKTGTGEVNEQFF	TGTGCCAGCAGCCGTAAAACCGGGACAGGGGAAGTGAATGAGCAGTTCTTC
TRBV9	NA	TRBD2	TRBJ2-5	CASSPSGGGARGRETQYF	TGTGCCAGCAGCCCCTCCGGGGGGGGTGCGCGGGGTAGAGAGACCCAGTACTTC
TRBV29-1	NA	TRBD1	TRBJ1-2	CSVQGDRGGYTF	TGCAGCGTCCAAGGAGACAGGGGCGGCTACACCTTC
TRBV29-1	once	TRBD1	TRBJ2-1	CSVDGADRPWDNEQFF	TGCAGCGTTGACGGTGCGGACAGGCCGTGGGACAATGAGCAGTTCTTC
TRBV5-6	NA	NA	TRBJ2-2	CASRLGRGDTGELFF	TGTGCCAGCAGACTAGGCAGGGGGGACACCGGGGAGCTGTTTTTT
TRBV5-1	NA	NA	TRBJ2-2	CASSLQGSNTGELFF	TGTGCCAGCAGCCTACAGGGTTCGAACACCGGGGAGCTGTTTTTT
TRBV5-5	NA	TRBD2	TRBJ2-1	CASSGVAGRSYNEQFF	TGTGCCAGTAGCGGCGTAGCGGGTCGCTCCTACAATGAGCAGTTCTTC
TRBV18	NA	NA	TRBJ1-1	CASSPPYGKGTEAFF	TGTGCCAGCTCACCACCTTACGGGAAGGGCACTGAAGCTTTCTTT
TRBV7-9	NA	NA	TRBJ1-1	CASSLTSPAFF	TGTGCCAGCAGCTTAACATCGCCAGCTTTCTTT
TRBV18	once	NA	TRBJ2-3	CASSPREGGADTQYF	TGTGCCAGCTCACCTCGAGAGGGTGGTGCGGATACGCAGTATTTT
TRBV27	NA	NA	TRBJ1-5	CASSLQGSNQPQHF	TGTGCCAGCAGTTTACAGGGTAGCAATCAGCCCCAGCATTTT
TRBV12-3/TRBV12-4	NA	NA	TRBJ2-7	CASSPRGYYEQYF	TGTGCCAGCAGTCCGCGAGGCTACTACGAGCAGTACTTC
TRBV6-5	NA	TRBD1	TRBJ1-2	CATTGGHLEGYTF	TGTGCCACGACAGGGGGCCACCTCGAGGGCTACACCTTC
TRBV7-9	NA	NA	TRBJ1-6	CASSAGMAVPLNSPLHF	TGTGCCAGCAGCGCAGGGATGGCAGTCCCCCTTAATTCACCCCTCCACTTT
TRBV19	NA	TRBD1	TRBJ2-6	CASRLLRGHLSGANVLTF	TGTGCCAGCCGACTCCTCAGGGGGCATCTTTCTGGGGCCAACGTCCTGACTTTC